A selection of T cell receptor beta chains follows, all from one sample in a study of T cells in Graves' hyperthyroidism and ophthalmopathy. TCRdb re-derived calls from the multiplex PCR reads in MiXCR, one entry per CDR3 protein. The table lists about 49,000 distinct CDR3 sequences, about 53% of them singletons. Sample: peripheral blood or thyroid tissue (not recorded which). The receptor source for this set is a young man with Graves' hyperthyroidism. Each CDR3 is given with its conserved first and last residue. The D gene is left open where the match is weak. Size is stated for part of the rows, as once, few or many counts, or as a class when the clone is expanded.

TGCAGCGTTGAAGGGGCACTCCAAGAGACCCAGTACTTC | CSVEGALQETQYF | NA | TRBJ2-5 | TRBV29-1 | NA
TGCAGTGCTAGAGATCAGTGGCGGGGATGGGAGACCCAGTACTTC | CSARDQWRGWETQYF | NA | TRBJ2-5 | TRBV20-1 | many
TGTGCCAGCAGTTCCTCGACAGGGTGGGGCCAGCCCCAGCATTTT | CASSSSTGWGQPQHF | TRBD1 | TRBJ1-5 | TRBV27 | many
TGTGCCAGCAGCTACATAGCGGGAGGTGACTATGGCTACACCTTC | CASSYIAGGDYGYTF | NA | TRBJ1-2 | TRBV7-2 | once
TGTGCCAGCAGTTGGGACAGGGCCTTGGAAGGTACGAGCAATCAGCCCCAGCATTTT | CASSWDRALEGTSNQPQHF | TRBD1 | TRBJ1-5 | TRBV12-3/TRBV12-4 | few
TGTGCCAGCAGCCCGGAAGACTATGGCTACACCTTC | CASSPEDYGYTF | NA | TRBJ1-2 | TRBV7-9 | NA
TGTGCCAGCGTCTCCCCCGGGTTGGACGAGCAGTACTTC | CASVSPGLDEQYF | NA | TRBJ2-7 | TRBV6-6 | many
TGTGCCAGCAGCCTAAAGTCTACCTACAAGCAGTACTTC | CASSLKSTYKQYF | NA | TRBJ2-7 | TRBV7-2 | once
TGTGCCAGCAGGGAAACTAGGGGCCAAGAGACCCAGTACTTC | CASRETRGQETQYF | NA | TRBJ2-5 | TRBV7-2 | many
TGTGCCAGCAGTTTAGCTTGGACAGGGGTCTACGAGCAGTACTTC | CASSLAWTGVYEQYF | TRBD1 | TRBJ2-7 | TRBV12-3/TRBV12-4 | many
TGCAGTGCTAGATCTGACAGGGTAAATCAGCCCCAGCATTTT | CSARSDRVNQPQHF | TRBD1 | TRBJ1-5 | TRBV20-1 | NA
TGCGCCAGCAGCTTGGAGTTGAACTACGAGCAGTACTTC | CASSLELNYEQYF | NA | TRBJ2-7 | TRBV5-1 | NA
TGTGCCAGCAGCTTGGTTGGAGGGCAAGACCAAGAGACCCAGTACTTC | CASSLVGGQDQETQYF | NA | TRBJ2-5 | TRBV5-4 | many
TGTGCCAGCAGTTTATTGGGCAGAGCATTTTCGAACGAGCAGTACTTC | CASSLLGRAFSNEQYF | NA | TRBJ2-7 | TRBV12-3/TRBV12-4 | many
TGTGCCAGCAGCCCCGTCCTGGGGGCTTGGGAGACCCAGTACTTC | CASSPVLGAWETQYF | NA | TRBJ2-5 | TRBV7-3 | NA
TGCGCCAGCAGCCGAAATAGCGGGAGCAACGAGCAGTACTTC | CASSRNSGSNEQYF | TRBD2 | TRBJ2-7 | TRBV5-1 | NA
TGCAGTGCCAATCTAGCGGGAGGGGGGTCACAAGAGACCCAGTACTTC | CSANLAGGGSQETQYF | TRBD2 | TRBJ2-5 | TRBV20-1 | NA
TGTGCCACCAGCAGAGATCATAAGCCAACAGATACGCAGTATTTT | CATSRDHKPTDTQYF | NA | TRBJ2-3 | TRBV15 | many
TGCAGTGGGGGTCAGGGGGCGCGCCTCAGTGGGGGCTACACCTTC | CSGGQGARLSGGYTF | TRBD1 | TRBJ1-2 | TRBV20-1 | NA
TGTGCCAGCAGCCCGGGACATAACACTGAAGCTTTCTTT | CASSPGHNTEAFF | NA | TRBJ1-1 | TRBV7-2 | NA
TGTGCCAGCAGCAAGAGCGGTCGACTAGCGGGAGGTAACGAGCAGTACTTC | CASSKSGRLAGGNEQYF | TRBD2 | TRBJ2-7 | TRBV7-2 | NA
TGCAGTGCTCCAACAGATGGAAAACTGTTTTTT | CSAPTDGKLFF | NA | TRBJ1-4 | TRBV20-1 | many
TGCAGTGCTCTACAGGGACGCGCTGAAGCTTTCTTT | CSALQGRAEAFF | NA | TRBJ1-1 | TRBV20-1 | NA
TGCGCCAGCAGGGCCGAAAGCGGGGGGGGCACTGAAGCTTCCTTC | CASRAESGGGTEASF | NA | TRBJ1-1 | TRBV5-1 | NA
TGCAGCGTAAGCGGGGGGGCGGAGGGTCTTTCCCACAATGAGCAGTTCTTC | CSVSGGAEGLSHNEQFF | TRBD2 | TRBJ2-1 | TRBV29-1 | NA
TGTGCCAGCAGCTTTTCGTCTGGCGGGAGGGCCACGTACTTC | CASSFSSGGRATYF | TRBD2 | TRBJ2-5 | TRBV7-2 | NA
TGTGCCAGTAGTATCCAAGGCTCGAACACCATATATTTT | CASSIQGSNTIYF | NA | TRBJ1-3 | TRBV19 | NA
TGTGCCAGCAGCGAGACAGGGGGCTTTTACGAGCAGTACTTC | CASSETGGFYEQYF | TRBD1 | TRBJ2-7 | TRBV7-9 | many
TGTGCCAGCAGCCCCGGGTCAGGCCATAGTGGACTGTTTTTT | CASSPGSGHSGLFF | NA | TRBJ1-4 | TRBV27 | many
TGCAGTGCTAGGACCGGGACTACGAACGAGCAGTACTTC | CSARTGTTNEQYF | TRBD2 | TRBJ2-7 | TRBV20-1 | NA
TGTGCCACCAGCCGCGGGACTAGCGGGAGAACAGATACGCAGTATTTT | CATSRGTSGRTDTQYF | TRBD2 | TRBJ2-3 | TRBV15 | many
TGTGCCAGCAGTCTCCCTCCAGGGGCGAGACAGCCCCAGCATTTT | CASSLPPGARQPQHF | NA | TRBJ1-5 | TRBV28 | many
TGTGCCAGCCTAAGGTTCCCGAGCACAGATACGCAGTATTTT | CASLRFPSTDTQYF | NA | TRBJ2-3 | TRBV7-2 | many
TGTGCCGCAGGGGGACAGGCAGAGACCCAGTACTTC | CAAGGQAETQYF | TRBD1 | TRBJ2-5 | TRBV7-9 | NA
TGTGCCACCAGTAGAGACAGGGACGGCGGGGAGCTGTTTTTT | CATSRDRDGGELFF | TRBD1 | TRBJ2-2 | TRBV15 | once
TGTGCCAGCAGCTTTGAGACCCAGTACTTC | CASSFETQYF | NA | TRBJ2-5 | TRBV7-9 | NA
TGCAGCGTTACCGGTGGCGGTTATGGCTACACCTTC | CSVTGGGYGYTF | NA | TRBJ1-2 | TRBV29-1 | NA
TGTGCCAGCAGTTTCGAAGGGGTGGCCACGGGCAATCAGCCCCAGCATTTT | CASSFEGVATGNQPQHF | NA | TRBJ1-5 | TRBV12-3/TRBV12-4 | many
TGTGCCACCAGTGATGGGACTAAGGCTTTCTTT | CATSDGTKAFF | NA | TRBJ1-1 | TRBV24-1 | many
TGTGCCAGCAGCCAAGATCCGGACAGTTATTCACCCCTCCACTTT | CASSQDPDSYSPLHF | NA | TRBJ1-6 | TRBV3-1 | many
TGTGCCATCAGTGAAGGCACGACTGGAAACACCATATATTTT | CAISEGTTGNTIYF | NA | TRBJ1-3 | TRBV10-3 | NA
TGTGCCAGCAGCCGGGGACAGGACGCCCAAGAGACCCAGTACTTC | CASSRGQDAQETQYF | TRBD1 | TRBJ2-5 | TRBV9 | NA
TGTGCCTGGTCCCCGGAGTTTCGCTACGCCTTC | CAWSPEFRYAF | NA | TRBJ1-2 | TRBV30 | NA
TGTGCCAGCAGTAGTCAGTTCCAGGGTGTAGCTTTCTTT | CASSSQFQGVAFF | NA | TRBJ1-1 | TRBV2 | many
TGTGCCAGCAGCTTAGAGGGGGGGGGACTCCTAGGCTACGAGCAGTACTTC | CASSLEGGGLLGYEQYF | NA | TRBJ2-7 | TRBV7-2 | many
TGTGCCAGCAGCGTTGACGGAAACACTGAAGCTTTCTTT | CASSVDGNTEAFF | NA | TRBJ1-1 | TRBV11-1 | NA
TGTGCCAGCAGCCGTTCGGTCGGGACAGGGGTTAATCAGCCCCAGCATTTT | CASSRSVGTGVNQPQHF | TRBD1 | TRBJ1-5 | TRBV6-1 | few
TGTGCCAGCAGCGTAGGTCTAGCGGGAGGCACCGGGGAGCTGTTTTTT | CASSVGLAGGTGELFF | TRBD2 | TRBJ2-2 | TRBV9 | many